This T cell receptor beta chain was recorded in a study of T cell repertoires in cytomegalovirus infection. The CDR3 is 15 amino acids. Trimming cost V 7 bases and J 6 bases, with 18 bases left between them. Study outcomes and limitations: Dominant in the ex vivo response were TCR beta clonotypes restricted by HLA-C and specific for CMV. Adding up the frequency of public TCR beta families identified people who carried CMV plus the relevant HLA.

Note on this clonotype: Its antigen is as yet unknown.

Each CDR3 protein gets one entry after TCRdb re-called the reads with MiXCR. This table has about 400,000 distinct CDR3 sequences, roughly 34% appearing once. The source of this sequence is a human donor in good health (CMV status not recorded). Some clones in this sample may be carry-over from other donors' samples. The sample in question was cultured PBMCs, obtained from culture after CMV antigen stimulation. V and J are TRBV12-3 or TRBV12-4 and TRBJ2-2, with D perhaps being TRBD1 or TRBD2 (6 bases each). The CDR3: CASTKGGPSPGELFF. The CDR3 nucleotides read TGTGCCAGCACGAAGGGGGGTCCCTCTCCCGGGGAGCTGTTTTTT.